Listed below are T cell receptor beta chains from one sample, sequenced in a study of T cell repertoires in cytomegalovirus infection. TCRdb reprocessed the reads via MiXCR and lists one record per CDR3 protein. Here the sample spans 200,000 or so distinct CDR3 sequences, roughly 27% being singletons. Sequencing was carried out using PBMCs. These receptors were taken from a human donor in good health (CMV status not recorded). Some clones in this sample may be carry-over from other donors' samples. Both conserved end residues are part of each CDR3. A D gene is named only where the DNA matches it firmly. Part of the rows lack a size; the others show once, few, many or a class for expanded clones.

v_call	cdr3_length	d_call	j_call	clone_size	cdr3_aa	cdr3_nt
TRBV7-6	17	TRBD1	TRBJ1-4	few	CASSTRGQGATNEKLFF	TGTGCCAGCAGCACCCGCGGACAGGGGGCAACTAATGAAAAACTGTTTTTT
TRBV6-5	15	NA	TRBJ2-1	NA	CASHPLGDLGNEQFF	TGTGCCAGTCATCCCCTTGGGGATTTAGGCAATGAGCAGTTCTTC
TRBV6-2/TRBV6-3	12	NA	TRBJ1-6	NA	CASSYDELDLHF	TGTGCCAGCAGTTACGACGAATTGGACCTCCACTTT
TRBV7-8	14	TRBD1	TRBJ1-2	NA	CASSRGTGGVGYTF	TGTGCCAGCAGCCGGGGGACAGGGGGCGTTGGCTACACCTTC
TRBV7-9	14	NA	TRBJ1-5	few	CASSFGPGNQPQHF	TGTGCCAGCAGCTTTGGACCCGGCAATCAGCCCCAGCATTTT
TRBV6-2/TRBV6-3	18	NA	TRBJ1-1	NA	CASSSFRSTGSRNTEAFF	TGTGCCAGCAGTTCTTTCCGGTCGACAGGTTCGAGGAACACTGAAGCTTTCTTT
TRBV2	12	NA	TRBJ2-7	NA	CASSSPGDPRYF	TGTGCCAGCAGTTCTCCTGGGGACCCTCGGTACTTC
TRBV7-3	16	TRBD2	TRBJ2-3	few	CASSPAATRGADTQYF	TGTGCCAGCAGCCCTGCGGCCACCCGGGGGGCAGATACGCAGTATTTT
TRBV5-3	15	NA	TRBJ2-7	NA	CASSLVQGGFGEQYF	TGTGCCAGCAGCTTGGTCCAGGGAGGTTTCGGCGAGCAGTACTTC
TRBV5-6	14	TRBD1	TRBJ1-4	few	CASSSTGVVEKLFF	TGTGCCAGCAGCTCCACAGGGGTGGTTGAAAAACTGTTTTTT
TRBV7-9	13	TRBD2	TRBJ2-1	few	CASTRGGANEQFF	TGTGCCAGCACCCGGGGGGGGGCCAATGAGCAGTTCTTC
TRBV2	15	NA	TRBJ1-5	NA	CASCERGAQGQPQHF	TGTGCCAGCTGTGAAAGGGGGGCGCAGGGGCAGCCCCAGCATTTT
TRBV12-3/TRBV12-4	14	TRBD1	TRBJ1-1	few	CASSATGEGTEAFF	TGTGCCAGCAGTGCGACAGGGGAGGGCACTGAAGCTTTCTTT
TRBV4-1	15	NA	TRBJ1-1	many	CASSQEDPGNTEAFF	TGCGCCAGCAGCCAAGAGGACCCCGGGAACACTGAAGCTTTCTTT
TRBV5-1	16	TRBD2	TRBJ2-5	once	CASSSPGRGVQETQYF	TGCGCCAGCAGCTCCCCTGGGCGGGGGGTACAAGAGACCCAGTACTTC
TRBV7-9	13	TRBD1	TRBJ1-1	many	CASSARGQLEAFF	TGTGCCAGCAGCGCAAGGGGACAGCTTGAAGCTTTCTTT
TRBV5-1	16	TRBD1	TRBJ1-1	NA	CASSLGYRGLNSEAFF	TGCGCCAGCAGCTTGGGGTACAGGGGCCTGAACTCTGAAGCTTTCTTT
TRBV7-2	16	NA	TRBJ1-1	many	CASSLALAALGTEAFF	TGTGCCAGCAGCTTAGCATTGGCAGCCCTAGGGACTGAAGCTTTCTTT
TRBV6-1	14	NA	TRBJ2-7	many	CATLKGRGTYEQYF	TGTGCCACCCTAAAGGGCAGGGGAACCTACGAGCAGTACTTC
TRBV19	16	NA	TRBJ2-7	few	CASSTIREAGGYEQYF	TGTGCCAGTAGTACAATCCGGGAGGCAGGGGGCTACGAGCAGTACTTC
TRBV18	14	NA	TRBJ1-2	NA	CASSDAGLHYGYTF	TGTGCCAGCTCTGATGCAGGGTTGCACTATGGCTACACCTTC
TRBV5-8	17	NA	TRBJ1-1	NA	CASSSNLLTHRGTEAFF	TGTGCCAGCAGCTCCAACCTGTTGACCCATCGGGGTACTGAAGCTTTCTTT
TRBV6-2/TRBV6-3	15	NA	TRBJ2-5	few	CASTPPGSHQETQYF	TGTGCCAGCACTCCCCCCGGCAGCCATCAAGAGACCCAGTACTTC
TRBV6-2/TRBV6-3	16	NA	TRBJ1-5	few	CASSYSSGYSNQPQHF	TGTGCCAGCAGTTACTCGTCCGGTTATAGCAATCAGCCCCAGCATTTT